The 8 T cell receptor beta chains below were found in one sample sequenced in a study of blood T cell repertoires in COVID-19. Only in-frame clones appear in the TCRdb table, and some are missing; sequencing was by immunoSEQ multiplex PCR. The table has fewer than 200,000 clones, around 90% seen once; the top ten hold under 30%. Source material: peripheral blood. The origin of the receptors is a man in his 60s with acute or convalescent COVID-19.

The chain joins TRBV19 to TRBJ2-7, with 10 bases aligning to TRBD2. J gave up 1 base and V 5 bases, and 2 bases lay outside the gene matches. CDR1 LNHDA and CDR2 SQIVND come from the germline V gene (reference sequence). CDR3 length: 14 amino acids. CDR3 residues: CASSPAGGSYEQYF. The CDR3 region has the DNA TGTGCCAGTAGTCCAGCGGGAGGGTCCTACGAGCAGTACTTC.

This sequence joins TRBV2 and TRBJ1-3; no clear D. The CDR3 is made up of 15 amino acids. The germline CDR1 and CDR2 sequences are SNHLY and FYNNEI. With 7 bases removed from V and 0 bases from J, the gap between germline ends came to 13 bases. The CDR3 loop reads CASTMRQHSGNTIYF. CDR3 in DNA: TGTGCCAGCACCATGCGGCAGCACTCTGGAAACACCATATATTTT.

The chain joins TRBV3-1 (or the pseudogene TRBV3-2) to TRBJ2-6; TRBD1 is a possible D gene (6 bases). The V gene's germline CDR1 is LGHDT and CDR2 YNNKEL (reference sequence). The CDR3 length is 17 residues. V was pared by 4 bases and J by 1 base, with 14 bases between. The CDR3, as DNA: TGTGCCAGCAGCCTTGGCAGGGGCGGGTCTGGGGCCAACGTCCTGACTTTC. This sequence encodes CASSLGRGGSGANVLTF.

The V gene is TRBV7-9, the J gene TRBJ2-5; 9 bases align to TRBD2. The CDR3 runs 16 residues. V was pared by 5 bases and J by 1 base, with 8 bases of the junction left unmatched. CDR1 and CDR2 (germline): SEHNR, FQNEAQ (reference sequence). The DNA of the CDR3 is TGTGCCAGCAGCCAAATAGCGGGAGTGGTCCAAGAGACCCAGTACTTC. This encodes CASSQIAGVVQETQYF.

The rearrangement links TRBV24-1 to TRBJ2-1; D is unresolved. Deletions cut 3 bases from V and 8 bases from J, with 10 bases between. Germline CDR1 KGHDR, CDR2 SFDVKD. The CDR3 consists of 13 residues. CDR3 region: CATSDPRRDEQFF. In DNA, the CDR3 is TGTGCCACCAGTGATCCTCGCCGCGATGAGCAGTTCTTC.

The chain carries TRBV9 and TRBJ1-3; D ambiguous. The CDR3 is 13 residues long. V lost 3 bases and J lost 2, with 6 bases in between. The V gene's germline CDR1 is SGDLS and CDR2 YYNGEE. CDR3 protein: CASSERAGNTIYF. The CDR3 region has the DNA TGTGCCAGCAGCGAGAGGGCTGGAAACACCATATATTTT.

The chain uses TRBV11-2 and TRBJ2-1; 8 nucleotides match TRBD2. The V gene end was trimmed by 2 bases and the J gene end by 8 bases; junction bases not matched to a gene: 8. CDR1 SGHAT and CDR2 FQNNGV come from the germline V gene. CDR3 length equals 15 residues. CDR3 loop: CASSLLPGGFDEQFF. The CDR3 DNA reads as TGTGCCAGCAGCTTATTACCGGGGGGGTTCGATGAGCAGTTCTTC.

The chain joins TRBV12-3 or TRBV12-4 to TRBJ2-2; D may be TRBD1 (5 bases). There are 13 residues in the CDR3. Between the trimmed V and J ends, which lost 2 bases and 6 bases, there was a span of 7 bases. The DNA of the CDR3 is TGTGCCAGCAGTTTACAGGGCCCCGGGGAGCTGTTTTTT. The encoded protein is CASSLQGPGELFF.